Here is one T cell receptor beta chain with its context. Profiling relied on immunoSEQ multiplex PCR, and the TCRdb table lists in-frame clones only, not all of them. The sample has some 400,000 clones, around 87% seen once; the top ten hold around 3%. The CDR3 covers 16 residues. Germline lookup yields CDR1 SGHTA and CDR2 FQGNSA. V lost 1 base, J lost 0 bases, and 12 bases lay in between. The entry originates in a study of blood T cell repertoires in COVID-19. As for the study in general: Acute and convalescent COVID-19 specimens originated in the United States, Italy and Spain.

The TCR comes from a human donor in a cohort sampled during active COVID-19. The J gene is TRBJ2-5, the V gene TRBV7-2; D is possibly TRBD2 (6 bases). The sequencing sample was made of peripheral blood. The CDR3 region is CASSLGSSGNQETQYF. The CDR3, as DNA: TGTGCCAGCAGCTTAGGGAGTAGCGGCAACCAAGAGACCCAGTACTTC.